These 28 T cell receptor beta chains were sequenced from one sample in a study of blood T cell repertoires in COVID-19 (dated by TCRdb to the early 2020s). Libraries were built with the immunoSEQ multiplex PCR assay. TCRdb obtained this table from immuneACCESS and retained in-frame rearrangements with V and J assigned. These tables miss some clones; where compared with another copy, unresolved V genes account for less than half of the shortfall, and the remainder is unexplained. The sample table records about 85,000 clones; around 90% of these occur just once. About 4.3% of the sample rests with the top ten. What was sequenced was peripheral blood. Every receptor here comes from an elderly woman with active or convalescent COVID-19.

V is TRBV28 and J is TRBJ2-7; 10 bases line up with TRBD2. The V gene's germline CDR1 is MDHEN and CDR2 SYDVKM. The CDR3 sequence is 14 residues long. Losses at the gene ends were 6 bases for V and 3 bases for J; bases not matched to a gene: 5. The CDR3 DNA follows: TGTGCCAGCAGGGGGGGACTAGCGATCTACGAGCAGTACTTC. Translating gives CASRGGLAIYEQYF.

The count of this clone is one. This chain connects TRBV6-2 or TRBV6-3 to TRBJ2-7, with 11 nucleotides matching TRBD2. The CDR3 contains 21 residues. V lost 0 bases to trimming and J lost 0 bases; unmatched junction nucleotides: 16. The V gene's germline CDR1 is MNHEY and CDR2 SVGEGT. The CDR3 DNA is TGTGCCAGCAGTTACTCAGGCAGTCGAGCGGGGACTAGCGGTCTCTCCTACGAGCAGTACTTC. Encoded protein: CASSYSGSRAGTSGLSYEQYF.

The chain links TRBV5-4 to TRBJ2-7, with TRBD2 as a possible D gene (6 bases). In germline, CDR1 is SGHNT, CDR2 YYREEE (reference sequence). Trimming removed 3 bases from V and 2 bases from J, with 18 bases in between. The CDR3 has 16 residues. The CDR3 loop reads CASSSGRTRSTYEQYF. In DNA, the CDR3 is TGTGCCAGCAGCTCGGGGAGGACACGATCTACCTACGAGCAGTACTTC.

V gene TRBV14 combines with J gene TRBJ2-7, with D perhaps matching TRBD1 (6 bases). The V gene lost 1 base and the J gene lost 2 bases, with 15 bases spanning the gap. Germline values: CDR1 SGHDN, CDR2 FVKESK. The length of the CDR3 is 16 residues. The CDR3 is CASSQVGGYFAYEQYF. CDR3 nucleotides: TGTGCCAGCAGCCAAGTTGGGGGCTATTTCGCCTACGAGCAGTACTTC.

The J gene is TRBJ2-5, the V gene TRBV5-1; 13 positions match TRBD2. Germline trimming cut 2 bases from V and 4 bases from J; bases unmatched to any gene: 11. CDR1 SGHRS and CDR2 YFSETQ come from the germline V gene. This CDR3 is 18 amino acids long. CDR3 in amino acids: CASSFGTSGIRLSETQYF. For the CDR3, the DNA is TGCGCCAGCAGCTTTGGGACTAGCGGGATTAGATTATCAGAGACCCAGTACTTC.

V gene TRBV18 combines with J gene TRBJ2-1; D not certain. The V end lost 5 bases, the J end lost 2 bases, and 13 bases lay between the germline ends. This CDR3 has 15 residues. The germline V gene has CDR1 KGHSH and CDR2 LQKENI. The CDR3 nucleotides read TGTGCCAGCTCAACCTTTAGCCCCCCCTACAATGAGCAGTTCTTC. Translating it yields CASSTFSPPYNEQFF. Filled out from reference TRBV18 and TRBJ2-1, the complete variable domain reads NAGVMQNPRHLVRRRGQEARLRCSPMKGHSHVYWYRQLPEEGLKFMVYLQKENIIDESGMPKERFSAEFPKEGPSILRIQQVVRGDSAAYFCASSTFSPPYNEQFFGPGTRLTVL.

The chain links TRBV28 to TRBJ1-1; possibly TRBD1 for D (5 bases). The CDR3 covers 14 residues. Trimming pared 5 bases from V and 3 bases from J, leaving 13 bases between. Germline CDR1 MDHEN, CDR2 SYDVKM. CDR3 amino acids: CASSTQGLDTEAFF. The CDR3 DNA is TGTGCCAGCAGTACCCAGGGTCTGGACACTGAAGCTTTCTTT.

This chain connects TRBV9 to TRBJ1-1; D is uncertain. This CDR3 has 14 amino acids. V gave up 4 bases and J gave up 3 bases, with 13 bases separating them. The V gene's germline CDR1 is SGDLS and CDR2 YYNGEE. This CDR3 reads CASSPTLADTEAFF. In DNA form, the CDR3 reads TGTGCCAGCAGCCCAACATTGGCCGACACTGAAGCTTTCTTT.

The chain has TRBV27 and TRBJ2-6, with 7 bases matching TRBD1. This CDR3 spans 21 amino acids. Germline V lookup: CDR1 MNHEY, CDR2 SMNVEV (reference sequence). V shed 8 bases, J shed 1 base, and the junction held 23 bases outside the gene matches. CDR3 protein: CASPSLPGQLKVLSGANVLTF. CDR3 nucleotide sequence: TGTGCCAGCCCTTCCCTCCCGGGACAGCTTAAAGTTCTTTCTGGGGCCAACGTCCTGACTTTC. The full variable domain, completed using reference TRBV27 and TRBJ2-6, is EAQVTQNPRYLITVTGKKLTVTCSQNMNHEYMSWYRQDPGLGLRQIYYSMNVEVTDKGDVPEGYKVSRKEKRNFPLILESPSPNQTSLYFCASPSLPGQLKVLSGANVLTFGAGSRLTVL.

The CDR3 protein is CASSSTGYDEKLFF. The CDR3 DNA reads TGTGCCAGCAGCTCGACAGGGTACGATGAAAAACTGTTTTTT. The chain joins TRBV11-1 to TRBJ1-4; 7 bases fit TRBD1. CDR1 and CDR2 from the germline V gene are SGHAT and FQDESV (reference sequence). The CDR3 has 14 amino acids. J gave up 6 bases and V 4 bases, and 5 bases lay outside the gene matches.

V is TRBV27 and J is TRBJ1-6, with no clear D. Germline CDR1 is MNHEY and CDR2 is SMNVEV (reference sequence). Trimming pared 0 bases from V and 7 bases from J, leaving 19 bases between. The CDR3 consists of 18 residues. The CDR3 DNA is TGTGCCAGCAGTTTATCGCGGGGTCGAGGCTTTTGGAATTCACCCCTCCACTTT. It codes for CASSLSRGRGFWNSPLHF.

The CDR3 reads CASSESRFYGYTF. CDR3 in DNA: TGCGCCAGCAGTGAGTCACGGTTCTATGGCTACACCTTC. The rearrangement links TRBV10-1 to TRBJ1-2, with D uncertain. The CDR3 extends over 13 amino acids. V lost 0 bases to trimming and J lost 4 bases, with 6 bases between them. CDR1 is WNHNN and CDR2 is SYGVQD in the germline V gene (reference sequence).

The chain has TRBV7-2 and TRBJ1-5, with 8 bases identical to TRBD1. Germline V CDR1 and CDR2: SGHTA, FQGNSA. This CDR3 is built from 17 residues. J was trimmed by 2 bases and V by 4 bases; bases with no gene match: 10. The CDR3 DNA reads as TGTGCCAGCAGCTCCCGACAGGGGCCCCTGGGCAATCAGCCCCAGCATTTT. Translated, it gives CASSSRQGPLGNQPQHF.

The genes are TRBV28 and TRBJ2-7, with 9 nucleotides matching TRBD1. Germline V CDR1 and CDR2: MDHEN, SYDVKM. After removal of 5 bases from V and 3 bases from J, the junction contained 8 bases not matched to a gene. The CDR3 extends over 15 amino acids. CDR3 sequence: CASSTAGTGFYEQYF. The CDR3, as DNA: TGTGCCAGCAGTACCGCCGGGACAGGGTTCTACGAGCAGTACTTC. Drawing the rest from reference TRBV28 and TRBJ2-7, the complete variable domain is DVKVTQSSRYLVKRTGEKVFLECVQDMDHENMFWYRQDPGLGLRLIYFSYDVKMKEKGDIPEGYSVSREKKERFSLILESASTNQTSMYLCASSTAGTGFYEQYFGPGTRLTVT.

The chain employs TRBV14 and TRBJ2-7, with D possibly being TRBD1 (5 bases). The CDR3 is 14 amino acids. Germline V gene data show CDR1 as SGHDN and CDR2 as FVKESK. V gave up 4 bases and J gave up 2 bases, with 12 bases separating them. This CDR3 is CASSLSGFPYEQYF. The CDR3 DNA sequence: TGTGCCAGCAGCCTTTCAGGGTTCCCCTACGAGCAGTACTTC.

The chain uses TRBV30 and TRBJ2-2; D gene unclear. CDR1 and CDR2 from the germline V gene are GTSNPN and SVGIG (reference sequence). Trimming cost V 2 bases and J 5 bases, with 6 bases left between them. The CDR3 loop spans 12 amino acids. CDR3 bases: TGTGCCTGGAGTTCCCGGACCGGGGAGCTGTTTTTT. Amino acids: CAWSSRTGELFF.

The chain combines TRBV4-3 with TRBJ1-4, with no clear D. This CDR3 has 14 amino acids. Germline CDR1 and CDR2: LGHNA and YSLEER. V was clipped by 4 bases and J by 8 bases, with 14 bases between them. The CDR3 DNA is TGCGCCAGCAGCCCAGCCTTGATCGGGGAAAAACTGTTTTTT. Its protein is CASSPALIGEKLFF.

The rearrangement links TRBV4-3 to TRBJ2-6; no clear D gene. V lost 1 base, J lost 0 bases, and 7 bases lay in between. Germline CDR1 LGHNA, CDR2 YSLEER. The CDR3 spans 16 residues. CDR3 DNA sequence: TGCGCCAGCAGCCAAGCCCCTTCCTCTGGGGCCAACGTCCTGACTTTC. Encoded protein: CASSQAPSSGANVLTF.

V usage is TRBV7-3 and J usage is TRBJ1-1; D unclear. The CDR3 length is 14 residues. Germline values: CDR1 SGHTA, CDR2 FQGTGA. V lost 5 bases and J lost 1, with 11 bases in between. The CDR3 is CASSPGSGNTEAFF. CDR3 bases: TGTGCCAGCAGCCCTGGGTCGGGGAACACTGAAGCTTTCTTT.

The rearrangement joins TRBV28 to TRBJ2-1, with 7 positions matching TRBD1. This CDR3 region has 13 residues. The V and J ends lost 5 bases and 3 bases, in that order; junction bases with no gene match: 1. Germline CDR1 MDHEN, CDR2 SYDVKM. CDR3 nucleotide sequence: TGTGCCAGCAGTGGGGACAGCTACAATGAGCAGTTCTTC. Translation: CASSGDSYNEQFF. Combining the CDR3 with reference TRBV28 and TRBJ2-1 gives the whole variable domain DVKVTQSSRYLVKRTGEKVFLECVQDMDHENMFWYRQDPGLGLRLIYFSYDVKMKEKGDIPEGYSVSREKKERFSLILESASTNQTSMYLCASSGDSYNEQFFGPGTRLTVL.

The chain employs TRBV9 and TRBJ2-1; 9 positions match TRBD2. Germline-derived CDR1 and CDR2 are SGDLS and YYNGEE. CDR3 size: 16 residues. The V segment lost 0 bases and the J segment 5 bases; nucleotides outside the gene matches: 6. The CDR3 protein is CASSVGSVAGDNEQFF. Written as DNA, the CDR3 is TGTGCCAGCAGCGTAGGAAGTGTAGCGGGGGACAATGAGCAGTTCTTC.

The chain carries TRBV3-1 (or the pseudogene TRBV3-2) and TRBJ1-2; tentatively, D is TRBD1 (5 bases). Germline CDR1 reads LGHDT; CDR2 reads YNNKEL (reference sequence). The CDR3 consists of 14 residues. V lost 0 bases, J lost 2 bases, and 7 bases lay in between. The CDR3 region has the DNA TGTGCCAGCAGCCAAGAGGGGCACAACTATGGCTACACCTTC. The encoded protein is CASSQEGHNYGYTF.

This sequence joins TRBV9 and TRBJ1-2; no firm D call. Germline V gene sequence: CDR1 SGDLS, CDR2 YYNGEE. Between the trimmed V and J ends, which lost 6 bases and 2 bases, there was a span of 20 bases. The CDR3 consists of 16 residues. In nucleotides, the CDR3 is TGTGCCAGCACTGGGCCGCAATCACCGATAAACTATGGCTACACCTTC. This gives the protein CASTGPQSPINYGYTF.

The V gene is TRBV7-2, the J gene TRBJ2-5; TRBD2 agrees at 14 bases. The CDR3 sequence is 16 residues long. V shed 1 base and J 4 bases; nucleotides not matched to a gene: 2. Germline lookup yields CDR1 SGHTA and CDR2 FQGNSA. CDR3 residues: CASSLGLAGGLETQYF. DNA for the CDR3: TGTGCCAGCAGCTTAGGACTAGCGGGAGGGCTAGAGACCCAGTACTTC.

This clone was observed a handful of times. The chain has TRBV5-1 and TRBJ2-1, with 8 nucleotides matching TRBD2. The CDR3 runs 15 residues. The ends lost 7 bases at V and 4 bases at J; junction bases unmatched: 10. Germline-derived CDR1 and CDR2 are SGHRS and YFSETQ. CDR3 protein: CASSPGGREYNEQFF. The CDR3 DNA reads TGCGCCAGCTCCCCGGGGGGGAGGGAATACAATGAGCAGTTCTTC.

This chain uses TRBV7-9 with TRBJ1-6, with 9 bases identical to TRBD1. Trimming at V came to 4 bases and at J to 14 bases, leaving 9 bases not matched to a gene. CDR1 and CDR2 from the germline V gene are SEHNR and FQNEAQ (reference sequence). The CDR3 is made up of 14 amino acids. DNA for the CDR3: TGTGCCAGCAGCTCGGGACAGGGAGTAGGATCCCTCCACTTT. It translates to CASSSGQGVGSLHF.

This sequence joins TRBV2 and TRBJ1-1, with a possible D match to TRBD1 (5 bases). In germline, CDR1 is SNHLY, CDR2 FYNNEI. V gave up 5 bases and J gave up 5 bases, with 12 bases separating them. The CDR3 extends over 13 amino acids. This chain's CDR3 is CASSFEQGTEAFF. In nucleotides, the CDR3 is TGTGCCAGCAGTTTCGAGCAGGGTACTGAAGCTTTCTTT.

The chain recombines TRBV18 with TRBJ2-3, with 8 bases lining up with TRBD1. Germline lookup yields CDR1 KGHSH and CDR2 LQKENI. The ends lost 2 bases at V and 0 bases at J; junction bases unmatched: 1. CDR3 size: 15 residues. The CDR3 sequence is CASSPRTGSTDTQYF. Written as DNA, the CDR3 is TGTGCCAGCTCACCAAGGACAGGGAGCACAGATACGCAGTATTTT.